The clone carrying this TCR beta chain occurred many times. Antigen: not known. The sample comes from a study of CD8 T cells in ankylosing spondylitis. Study results and limitations: Matched ankylosing spondylitis synovial fluid reportedly contained a significantly enriched population of disease-linked clones. Blood of patients with ankylosing spondylitis appeared to be characterized by a TCR beta motif of roughly eight highly homologous variants. In synovial fluid and blood from reactive arthritis, some motif variants were previously reported.

Library preparation for TCR beta used quantitative 5'-RACE with molecular barcodes. TCRdb redid the calling of the 5' RACE reads with MiXCR, one entry per CDR3 protein. Of some 840,000 distinct CDR3 sequences in the sample, about 11% were seen once. This receptor was identified in a male donor with ankylosing spondylitis. The sample comprised blood, either unsorted or a sorted T cell fraction (not recorded which).

The CDR3 bases are TGCGCCAGCAGACCCACCGCTGGGGCCACTAATGAAAAACTGTTTTTT. This sequence encodes CASRPTAGATNEKLFF. The chain links TRBV4-3 to TRBJ1-4; TRBD1 is a possible D gene (5 bases). Germline lookup yields CDR1 LGHNA and CDR2 YSLEER. CDR3 length: 16 residues. Trimming shortened V by 6 bases and J by 2 bases, and 16 bases separated the two germline ends.